Listed here are 30 T cell receptor beta chains from one sample, sequenced in a study of T cells in Graves' hyperthyroidism and ophthalmopathy. Amplified TCR beta CDR3 regions came from RNA transcripts. TCR CDR3 underwent first-round RT-PCR with the HTBI primer set. TCRdb called the multiplex PCR reads again in MiXCR, with one record for every CDR3 protein. The data show hundreds of thousands of distinct CDR3 sequences, about 17% seen once. Material for sequencing was blood. The receptors stem from a woman aged 25-40 years with Graves' hyperthyroidism.

The CDR3: CASSFGGITTDTQYF. The CDR3 region has the DNA TGTGCCAGCAGTTTTGGGGGGATCACCACAGATACGCAGTATTTT. The rearrangement uses TRBV27 and TRBJ2-3, with D maybe TRBD2 (6 bases). V lost 3 bases to trimming and J lost 2 bases, with 12 bases between them. The CDR3 runs 15 residues. Germline V gene data show CDR1 as MNHEY and CDR2 as SMNVEV (reference sequence).

Many counts were recorded for this clonotype. The V and J genes are TRBV5-1 and TRBJ2-3; D may be TRBD1 (5 bases). Trimming shortened V by 0 bases and J by 4 bases, and 21 bases separated the two germline ends. CDR1 and CDR2 (germline): SGHRS, YFSETQ. The CDR3 spans 18 residues. CDR3 loop: CASSLDLKGQGRSDTQYF. CDR3 DNA: TGCGCCAGCAGCTTGGATTTAAAGGGCCAGGGAAGGTCAGATACGCAGTATTTT.

At least ten counts were recorded for this clonotype. This CDR3 is CASRQGAGTEAFF. CDR3 bases: TGTGCCAGCAGACAGGGGGCTGGCACTGAAGCTTTCTTT. The J gene is TRBJ1-1, the V gene TRBV12-3 or TRBV12-4; TRBD1 agrees at 9 bases. Losses at the gene ends were 6 bases for V and 4 bases for J; bases not matched to a gene: 3. The CDR3 is 13 amino acids.

In its sample, this clonotype was seen many times. The rearrangement links TRBV2 to TRBJ1-1; D is ambiguous. Per germline, CDR1 SNHLY and CDR2 FYNNEI. Trimming took 6 bases from V and 3 from J, leaving 11 bases between them. The CDR3 sequence is 13 residues long. In DNA, the CDR3 is TGTGCCAGCAGACCCGGGGAGCACACTGAAGCTTTCTTT. It encodes CASRPGEHTEAFF.

This clonotype appeared many times. The chain links TRBV3-1 to TRBJ2-3, with a tentative D call TRBD1 (6 bases). The CDR3 is 15 amino acids. V was shortened by 4 bases and J by 2 bases, with 13 bases between the two germline ends. From germline, CDR1 is LGHDT and CDR2 YNNKEL (reference sequence). CDR3 residues: CASSLRTVITDTQYF. The DNA for the CDR3 is TGTGCCAGCAGCCTACGGACAGTGATCACAGATACGCAGTATTTT.

There are many counts of this clonotype. V and J are TRBV28 and TRBJ1-1, with D possibly being TRBD1 (6 bases). This CDR3 has 15 amino acids. Germline V gene lookup returns CDR1 MDHEN and CDR2 SYDVKM. Trimming cost V 6 bases and J 1 base, with 15 bases left between them. The CDR3 reads CASSPTGTQNTEAFF. DNA for the CDR3: TGTGCCAGCAGCCCCACCGGGACACAGAACACTGAAGCTTTCTTT. The variable domain in full, with the rest retrieved from reference TRBV28 and TRBJ1-1, is DVKVTQSSRYLVKRTGEKVFLECVQDMDHENMFWYRQDPGLGLRLIYFSYDVKMKEKGDIPEGYSVSREKKERFSLILESASTNQTSMYLCASSPTGTQNTEAFFGQGTRLTVV.

This clonotype was counted only a few times. The V call is TRBV19, the J call TRBJ2-7, with D possibly TRBD1 on 7 matching bases. With 9 bases removed from V and 5 bases from J, the gap between germline ends came to 17 bases. Per germline, CDR1 LNHDA and CDR2 SQIVND (reference sequence). The CDR3 loop spans 13 amino acids. This CDR3 reads CAREGAPSDEQYF. The CDR3 nucleotides are TGTGCCAGGGAGGGGGCGCCGAGCGACGAGCAGTACTTC.

This clonotype was detected only a few times. In nucleotides, the CDR3 is TGCGCCAGCAGCCTCCTGTTGGTGGACAGAAGCTCCTACGAGCAGTACTTC. Amino acids: CASSLLLVDRSSYEQYF. This chain links TRBV4-1 with TRBJ2-7; weak D call: TRBD1 (6 bases). This CDR3 is built from 17 residues. CDR1 and CDR2 (germline): MGHRA, YSYEKL. Trimming cost V 4 bases and J 0 bases, with 19 bases left between them.

CDR3 sequence: CATSVLLAGEYETQYF. CDR3 nucleotide sequence: TGTGCCACCAGTGTCTTACTAGCGGGAGAGTATGAGACGCAGTATTTT. V and J are TRBV24-1 and TRBJ2-3; the match to TRBD2 covers 11 bases. This CDR3 comprises 16 residues. Germline V gene lookup returns CDR1 KGHDR and CDR2 SFDVKD. After removal of 5 bases from V and 9 bases from J, the junction contained 12 bases not matched to a gene.

This clonotype was seen at least ten times. The rearrangement uses TRBV30 and TRBJ2-5; the D gene is possibly TRBD1 (5 bases). Germline V lookup: CDR1 GTSNPN, CDR2 SVGIG (reference sequence). This CDR3 is built from 13 residues. Trimming took off 0 bases at V and 5 bases at J, with 10 bases between the two ends. The CDR3 reads CAWSVGVGETQYF. In nucleotides, the CDR3 is TGTGCCTGGAGTGTAGGGGTGGGGGAGACCCAGTACTTC.

The V call is TRBV11-1, the J call TRBJ1-1, with D maybe TRBD1 (5 bases). Deletions cut 5 bases from V and 1 base from J, with 11 bases between. The CDR3 has 14 residues. Germline V gene data show CDR1 as SGHAT and CDR2 as FQDESV (reference sequence). The CDR3 sequence: CASSPQDGNTEAFF. CDR3 coding DNA: TGTGCCAGCAGCCCACAGGACGGGAACACTGAAGCTTTCTTT.

This clonotype appeared a few times. The CDR3 nucleotides read TGCGCCAGCAGCCAAGATGTTACCCGGACTCAAGAGCAGTACTTC. This codes for CASSQDVTRTQEQYF. The rearrangement joins TRBV4-1 to TRBJ2-7, with D perhaps TRBD2 (5 bases). This CDR3 has 15 amino acids. V dropped 0 bases and J dropped 7 bases, with 16 bases sitting between them. Germline assignment: CDR1 MGHRA and CDR2 YSYEKL.

This clonotype was recorded at least ten times. This chain uses TRBV28 with TRBJ1-2; 10 nucleotides match TRBD1. The CDR3 has 14 amino acids. CDR1 is MDHEN and CDR2 is SYDVKM in the germline V gene. The V and J ends lost 0 bases and 6 bases, in that order; junction bases with no gene match: 1. The chain's CDR3 is CASSLWTGGDGYTF. Written as DNA, the CDR3 is TGTGCCAGCAGTTTATGGACAGGGGGCGATGGCTACACCTTC.

This clonotype was seen at least ten times. This chain connects TRBV28 to TRBJ1-5, with unresolved D. Germline V gene data show CDR1 as MDHEN and CDR2 as SYDVKM. Trimming pared 4 bases from V and 5 bases from J, leaving 21 bases between. The CDR3 contains 17 residues. In DNA, the CDR3 is TGTGCCAGCAGTTGGAAGGTAACTCCTGGATTGGATCAGCCCCAGCATTTT. Encoded protein: CASSWKVTPGLDQPQHF.

This clonotype turned up a few times. This sequence joins TRBV12-3 or TRBV12-4 and TRBJ1-2, with a possible D match to TRBD1 (6 bases). Between the trimmed V and J ends, which lost 5 bases and 4 bases, there was a span of 14 bases. The CDR3 runs to 14 residues. For the CDR3, the DNA is TGTGCCAGCAGTCTCGTTGGGACACCCTATGGCTACACCTTC. It is translated as CASSLVGTPYGYTF.

The chain recombines TRBV7-3 with TRBJ2-3; D ambiguous. This CDR3 comprises 17 residues. Trimming left V 2 bases short and J 4 bases short, with 19 bases between. The germline V gene encodes CDR1 SGHTA and CDR2 FQGTGA. Written as DNA, the CDR3 is TGTGCCAGCAGCTTATTTGGGCAGCGCGAGATCGCAGATACGCAGTATTTT. It codes for CASSLFGQREIADTQYF.

The chain joins TRBV20-1 to TRBJ2-1; 10 bases match TRBD2. The V segment lost 5 bases and the J segment 4 bases; nucleotides outside the gene matches: 11. The germline V gene has CDR1 DFQATT and CDR2 SNEGSKA (reference sequence). This CDR3 spans 16 amino acids. CDR3 protein: CSAYPSGGALYNEQFF. The CDR3 bases are TGCAGTGCTTACCCAAGCGGGGGGGCCCTTTACAATGAGCAGTTCTTC.

V and J are TRBV9 and TRBJ2-7, with 10 bases that match TRBD2. CDR1 is SGDLS and CDR2 is YYNGEE in the germline V gene. This CDR3 region has 14 residues. The trim removed 4 bases at V and 2 bases at J, leaving 3 bases unmatched. The CDR3 region is CASSQAGGPYEQYF. The CDR3 nucleotides read TGTGCCAGCAGCCAAGCGGGAGGGCCCTACGAGCAGTACTTC. Full variable domain (rest looked up from reference TRBV9 and TRBJ2-7): DSGVTQTPKHLITATGQRVTLRCSPRSGDLSVYWYQQSLDQGLQFLIQYYNGEERAKGNILERFSAQQFPDLHSELNLSSLELGDSALYFCASSQAGGPYEQYFGPGTRLTVT.

V and J are TRBV14 and TRBJ2-7; 7 bases line up with TRBD2. Germline loops: CDR1 SGHDN, CDR2 FVKESK. Germline trimming cut 3 bases from V and 3 bases from J; bases unmatched to any gene: 11. The CDR3 loop spans 16 amino acids. CDR3 coding DNA: TGTGCCAGCAGCCAGCGAAGGCTAGCGGAACTCTACGAGCAGTACTTC. Protein sequence: CASSQRRLAELYEQYF.

Only a few counts were recorded for this clonotype. The chain couples TRBV7-8 to TRBJ1-6; D uncertain. The ends were cut back, 1 base at V and 8 bases at J, with 15 bases in the middle. CDR1 SGHVS and CDR2 FQNEAQ come from the germline V gene. The CDR3 has 16 amino acids. CDR3 DNA sequence: TGTGCCAGCAGCTTAGTTGGCAGAAGTTTAGATTCACCCCTCCACTTT. Its protein is CASSLVGRSLDSPLHF.

In its sample, this clonotype was seen a few times. The chain links TRBV20-1 to TRBJ1-5; D perhaps matches TRBD1 (6 bases). CDR3 length equals 13 residues. Germline values: CDR1 DFQATT, CDR2 SNEGSKA (reference sequence). Between the trimmed V and J ends, which lost 4 bases and 5 bases, there was a span of 12 bases. The CDR3 nucleotides read TGCAGTGCTAAACAGGGTTTTGATCAGCCCCAGCATTTT. Amino acid sequence: CSAKQGFDQPQHF.

This clonotype was seen a few times. J is TRBJ1-2 and V is TRBV6-6; D may be TRBD1 (5 bases). CDR3 size: 17 residues. The ends were cut back, 0 bases at V and 2 bases at J, with 16 bases in the middle. CDR1 is MNHNY, CDR2 SVGAGI, per germline (reference sequence). Here the CDR3 DNA reads TGTGCCAGCAGTTACTCGATAAGGGGCTCTCCAAACTATGGCTACACCTTC. It translates to CASSYSIRGSPNYGYTF.

Turning to this clonotype: This may be a read error: a much more frequent sequence differs by one nucleotide. The gene calls are TRBV20-1 and TRBJ2-7; 8 bases align to TRBD1. CDR3 length: 15 residues. Germline V lookup: CDR1 DFQATT, CDR2 SNEGSKA (reference sequence). The CDR3: CSARVGQGGTYEQDF. The CDR3 DNA reads TGCAGTGCTAGAGTCGGACAGGGCGGAACCTACGAGCAGGACTTC.

The gene calls are TRBV9 and TRBJ1-6, with D maybe TRBD1 (5 bases). Trimming removed 4 bases from V and 7 bases from J, with 15 bases in between. From germline, CDR1 is SGDLS and CDR2 YYNGEE. The CDR3 covers 15 residues. DNA for the CDR3: TGTGCCAGCAGCCCCGAGTCGGGGGTCAATTCACCCCTCCACTTT. Amino acid sequence: CASSPESGVNSPLHF.

The count of this clonotype is one. Since a much larger clone is just one base distant, this may be a read error. This CDR3 reads CASSRGPGQFKYNEQFF. The CDR3 bases are TGTGCCAGCAGCCGGGGTCCGGGACAGTTTAAATACAATGAGCAGTTCTTC. This chain uses TRBV3-1 with TRBJ2-1; 7 bases are shared with TRBD1. Trimming removed 4 bases from V and 4 bases from J; junction bases left unmatched: 13. Germline V gene lookup returns CDR1 LGHDT and CDR2 YNNKEL (reference sequence). This CDR3 is 17 amino acids long.

The chain employs TRBV29-1 and TRBJ2-7; D remains unclear. The CDR3 is 12 amino acids. V lost 6 bases, J lost 1 base, and 10 bases lay in between. Germline-derived CDR1 and CDR2 are SQVTM and ANQGSEA. CDR3 DNA sequence: TGCAGCGTCGCGGTGGGTTCCTACGAGCAGTACTTC. It yields the protein CSVAVGSYEQYF.

This clonotype appeared many times. The chain employs TRBV2 and TRBJ2-1; D is possibly TRBD2 (7 bases). The CDR3 is made up of 17 amino acids. V dropped 7 bases and J dropped 0 bases, with 19 bases sitting between them. The germline V gene encodes CDR1 SNHLY and CDR2 FYNNEI. CDR3 loop: CASNPQGLTSSYNEQFF. The DNA of the CDR3 is TGTGCCAGCAATCCACAGGGACTAACGAGCTCCTACAATGAGCAGTTCTTC.

This clonotype was seen at least ten times. This chain links TRBV29-1 with TRBJ2-5, with D perhaps given as TRBD1 or TRBD2 (5 bases each). V was pared by 4 bases and J by 7 bases, with 19 bases between. Germline values: CDR1 SQVTM, CDR2 ANQGSEA. The CDR3 has 14 residues. The CDR3 spells CSVGTGHNQGTQYF. The CDR3 region has the DNA TGCAGCGTTGGGACGGGGCACAACCAGGGGACCCAGTACTTC.

A remark on this clonotype: With a much larger clone just one base away, this may be a read error. The genes are TRBV6-5 and TRBJ2-3; unclear D gene. Looked up from germline, CDR1 is MNHEY and CDR2 is SVGAGI. The V gene lost 2 bases and the J gene lost 3 bases, with 3 bases spanning the gap. CDR3 length: 12 amino acids. The CDR3 sequence: CASSYETDTQYF. The CDR3 region has the DNA TGTGCCAGCAGTTACGAGACAGATACGCAGTATTTT.

The sample holds many counts of this clonotype. V usage is TRBV2 and J usage is TRBJ2-7; either TRBD1 or TRBD2 may supply D (6 bases each). Germline V gives CDR1 SNHLY, CDR2 FYNNEI. V shed 3 bases and J shed 3 bases, with 15 bases lying between them. The CDR3 has 15 residues. This CDR3 is CASSDVGGTNYEQYF. The CDR3 nucleotides read TGTGCCAGCAGTGATGTGGGCGGGACAAACTACGAGCAGTACTTC.